This T cell receptor (beta chain) was observed in a study of preoperative IRX-2 immunotherapy in early breast cancer. Here immunoSEQ multiplex PCR was the method, and the copy in TCRdb shows in-frame clones only, minus some. The data contain about 32,000 clones, roughly four fifths of them singletons. Indicated treatment: preoperative locoregional IRX-2 cytokine immunotherapy. Preoperative locoregional IRX-2 cytokine immunotherapy was tested in the phase Ib source study. V lost 10 bases and J lost 3, with 13 bases in between. CDR1 LNHDA and CDR2 SQIVND come from the germline V gene (reference sequence). This CDR3 comprises 12 residues.

This TCR came from a human donor with breast cancer. V gene TRBV19 combines with J gene TRBJ2-7, with D perhaps matching TRBD2 (6 bases). Sequencing used lymph node tissue, obtained from a patient treated with IRX-2 immunotherapy. The CDR3 loop is CATRAGNYEQYF. The CDR3 DNA reads TGTGCCACGAGGGCGGGGAACTACGAGCAGTACTTC.